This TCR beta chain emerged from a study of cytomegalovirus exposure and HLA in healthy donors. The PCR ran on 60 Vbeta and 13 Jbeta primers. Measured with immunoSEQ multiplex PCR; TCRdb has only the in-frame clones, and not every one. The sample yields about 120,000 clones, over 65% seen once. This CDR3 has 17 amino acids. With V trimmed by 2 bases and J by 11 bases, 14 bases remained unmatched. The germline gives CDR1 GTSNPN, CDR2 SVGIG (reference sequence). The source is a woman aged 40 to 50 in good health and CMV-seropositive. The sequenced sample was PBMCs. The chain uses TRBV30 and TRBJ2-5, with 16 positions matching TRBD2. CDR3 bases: TGTGCCTGGAGTCCAACCCGTCTGGGACTAGCGGGAGGGGAGCAGTACTTC. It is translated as CAWSPTRLGLAGGEQYF. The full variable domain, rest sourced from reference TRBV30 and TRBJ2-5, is SQTIHQWPATLVQPVGSPLSLECTVEGTSNPNLYWYRQAAGRGLQLLFYSVGIGQISSEVPQNLSASRPQDRQFILSSKKLLLSDSGFYLCAWSPTRLGLAGGEQYFGPGTRLLVL.